These 25 T cell receptor beta chains were sequenced from one sample in a study of naive and memory T cell subsets. For these receptors, no antigen is known. Two oligonucleotides, mixed equimolar, formed the beta constant-region primer covering TRBC1 and TRBC2. Four rounds of PCR amplified the ligated cDNA using nested alpha and beta constant-region primers plus SP2. TCRdb reanalysed the UMI-ligation and nested PCR reads using MiXCR and keeps one entry per CDR3 protein. The sample lists roughly 100,000 distinct CDR3 sequences; around 15% were seen once. Findings and limits, study-wide: A few larger clonotypes appeared in naive repertoires, especially CD8, possibly memory cells re-expressing CD45RA.

Sequenced sample: naive CD8+ T cells from blood. The source is a human donor in good health.

This clonotype showed up just a few times. V is TRBV28 and J is TRBJ2-5; no definite D call. Germline-derived CDR1 and CDR2 are MDHEN and SYDVKM. This CDR3 region has 15 residues. Trimming took off 7 bases at V and 2 bases at J, with 17 bases between the two ends. The CDR3 is CASTDPAAIQETQYF. The CDR3 DNA reads as TGTGCCAGCACCGACCCGGCGGCTATACAAGAGACCCAGTACTTC.

There are a few counts of this clonotype. The CDR3 here is CASSLYSNQPQHF. Here the CDR3 DNA reads TGCGCCAGCAGCCTTTATAGCAATCAGCCCCAGCATTTT. The chain employs TRBV4-3 and TRBJ1-5; D uncertain. Germline V CDR1 and CDR2: LGHNA, YSLEER. The CDR3 covers 13 residues. Trimming stripped 4 bases from V and 0 bases from J, with 4 bases between.

The chain recombines TRBV5-5 with TRBJ2-3; 8 nucleotides align to TRBD1. The CDR3 has 15 residues. The germline V gene has CDR1 SGHKS and CDR2 YYEKEE (reference sequence). Unmatched junction bases numbered 9, after V lost 4 bases and J lost 5 bases. For the CDR3, the DNA is TGTGCCAGCAGCACCCGGGACAGGATTTTAGATACGCAGTATTTT. Amino acid sequence: CASSTRDRILDTQYF.

This clonotype was counted only a few times. The rearrangement links TRBV10-3 to TRBJ2-5; no clear D gene. The germline CDR1 and CDR2 sequences are ENHRY and SYGVKD. CDR3 length: 12 residues. Trimming removed 2 bases at V and 5 bases at J, with 6 bases between. The CDR3 reads CAISEEVETQYF. CDR3 in DNA: TGTGCCATCAGTGAGGAGGTGGAGACCCAGTACTTC.

In this sample, this clonotype turned up a few times. This chain uses TRBV27 with TRBJ2-7, with TRBD1 as a possible D gene (6 bases). The CDR3 is made up of 12 amino acids. Germline-derived CDR1 and CDR2 are MNHEY and SMNVEV (reference sequence). Between the trimmed V and J ends, which lost 7 bases and 3 bases, there was a span of 10 bases. In nucleotides, the CDR3 is TGTGCCAGCAATTCACAGGGCTACGAGCAGTACTTC. Its protein product is CASNSQGYEQYF.

This clonotype was counted ten times or more. The J gene is TRBJ2-1, the V gene TRBV24-1; the match to TRBD2 covers 13 bases. CDR1 KGHDR and CDR2 SFDVKD come from the germline V gene. The CDR3 extends over 14 amino acids. The V gene end was trimmed by 10 bases and the J gene end by 7 bases; junction bases not matched to a gene: 6. The CDR3 is CATRTSGSGNEQFF. DNA of the CDR3: TGTGCCACTCGGACTAGCGGGAGTGGTAATGAGCAGTTCTTC.

The chain employs TRBV5-1 and TRBJ2-3; D perhaps matches TRBD2 (6 bases). CDR3 length: 15 amino acids. Germline V gene sequence: CDR1 SGHRS, CDR2 YFSETQ. V gave up 1 base and J gave up 2 bases, with 11 bases separating them. This CDR3 reads CASSLWGLNTDTQYF. CDR3 DNA: TGCGCCAGCAGCTTGTGGGGACTCAACACAGATACGCAGTATTTT.

This clonotype has a handful of counts. This chain joins TRBV21-1 and TRBJ2-4; the table's D call, TRBD1, has no DNA check behind it. TRBV21-1 corresponds to a pseudogene. The CDR3 is 17 amino acids. This CDR3 reads CASSKGTGGGAKNIQYF. CDR3 nucleotide sequence: TGTGCCAGCAGCAAAGGAACGGGCGGTGGGGCCAAAAACATTCAGTACTTC.

The rearrangement uses TRBV12-3 or TRBV12-4 and TRBJ2-7; D may be TRBD2 (5 bases). The CDR3 totals 12 residues. The V end was cut by 4 bases, the J end by 2 bases, with 6 bases between. The CDR3 coding sequence is TGTGCCAGCAGTTCGGAGGCCTACGAGCAGTACTTC. As protein: CASSSEAYEQYF.

This clonotype showed up many times. This rearrangement joins TRBV7-8 to TRBJ2-2; 7 bases are shared with TRBD1. The V segment lost 4 bases and the J segment 2 bases; nucleotides outside the gene matches: 4. The CDR3 sequence is 15 residues long. Germline V lookup: CDR1 SGHVS, CDR2 FQNEAQ. For the CDR3, the DNA is TGTGCCAGCAGCTCCTGGACAGGAAACACCGGGGAGCTGTTTTTT. It codes for CASSSWTGNTGELFF. Full variable domain (missing parts from reference TRBV7-8 and TRBJ2-2): GAGVSQSPRYKVAKRGQDVALRCDPISGHVSLFWYQQALGQGPEFLTYFQNEAQLDKSGLPSDRFFAERPEGSVSTLKIQRTQQEDSAVYLCASSSWTGNTGELFFGEGSRLTVL.

The chain carries TRBV25-1 and TRBJ2-5, with 16 bases identical to TRBD2. Germline loops: CDR1 MGHDK, CDR2 SYGVNS. The junction had 3 bases not matched to a gene; V was cut back by 1 base and J by 7 bases. The CDR3 is made up of 16 amino acids. CDR3 sequence reads: CASSEFGTSGGGTQYF. CDR3 DNA sequence: TGTGCCAGCAGTGAATTTGGGACTAGCGGGGGGGGGACCCAGTACTTC.

This clonotype was detected ten times or more. CDR3 amino acids: CATSDSGTRSAGELFF. Written as DNA, the CDR3 is TGTGCCACCAGTGATTCCGGGACTAGAAGCGCCGGGGAGCTGTTTTTT. The gene calls are TRBV24-1 and TRBJ2-2, with 8 nucleotides matching TRBD2. V shed 2 bases, J shed 6 bases, and the junction held 7 bases outside the gene matches. The CDR3 covers 16 residues. CDR1 is KGHDR, CDR2 SFDVKD, per germline.

This clonotype was seen a few times. The chain joins TRBV28 to TRBJ2-3, with D uncertain. Germline values: CDR1 MDHEN, CDR2 SYDVKM. The CDR3 has 14 residues. Trimming stripped 3 bases from V and 0 bases from J, with 7 bases between. CDR3 in amino acids: CASSFRRSTDTQYF. The CDR3 region has the DNA TGTGCCAGCAGTTTCAGGCGGAGCACAGATACGCAGTATTTT.

The V and J genes are TRBV20-1 and TRBJ2-2; D unclear. The V and J ends lost 2 bases and 4 bases respectively, with 8 bases between them. The CDR3 length is 13 residues. From germline, CDR1 is DFQATT and CDR2 SNEGSKA (reference sequence). CDR3 amino acids: CSARPSTTGELFF. CDR3 nucleotide sequence: TGCAGTGCTAGACCTTCTACCACCGGGGAGCTGTTTTTT.

V and J are TRBV27 and TRBJ2-7, with D possibly being TRBD1 (6 bases). There are 13 residues in the CDR3. Trimming pared 5 bases from V and 2 bases from J, leaving 10 bases between. CDR1 and CDR2 (germline): MNHEY, SMNVEV (reference sequence). CDR3 coding DNA: TGTGCCAGCAGTAACCGGGACACCTACGAGCAGTACTTC. This sequence encodes CASSNRDTYEQYF.

V is TRBV12-3 or TRBV12-4 and J is TRBJ2-2; 8 bases agree with TRBD2. This CDR3 is 14 amino acids long. After removal of 4 bases from V and 5 bases from J, the junction contained 3 bases not matched to a gene. This CDR3 reads CASSWTSSTGELFF. The CDR3 DNA is TGTGCCAGCAGTTGGACTAGCTCGACCGGGGAGCTGTTTTTT.

This clonotype has more than one count but fewer than ten. The chain couples TRBV12-5 to TRBJ2-7, with TRBD1 matching over 9 bases. The ends lost 1 base at V and 6 bases at J; junction bases unmatched: 7. Germline V CDR1 and CDR2: LGHNT, FRNRAP. The CDR3 length is 15 residues. CDR3 DNA: TGTGCTAGTGGTTTGGGTGGGACAGGGCTTGGCGAGCAGTACTTC. This encodes CASGLGGTGLGEQYF.

This clonotype was seen more than once but under ten times. This chain joins TRBV25-1 and TRBJ2-2; D remains ambiguous. CDR1 is MGHDK and CDR2 is SYGVNS in the germline V gene. V was trimmed by 6 bases and J by 7 bases, leaving 12 bases between them. CDR3 length: 13 amino acids. The CDR3 here is CASSLTPGGELFF. In DNA, the CDR3 is TGTGCCAGCAGCCTGACCCCCGGCGGGGAGCTGTTTTTT.

V gene TRBV6-5 combines with J gene TRBJ2-1; D remains unclear. Germline-derived CDR1 and CDR2 are MNHEY and SVGAGI. V lost 2 bases to trimming and J lost 10 bases, with 6 bases between them. The CDR3 extends over 11 amino acids. CDR3 coding DNA: TGTGCCAGCAGTTACGGAGCGGAGCAGTTCTTC. Protein product: CASSYGAEQFF.

The V call is TRBV6-2 or TRBV6-3, the J call TRBJ1-1; the D gene is possibly TRBD1 (6 bases). The V end was cut by 4 bases, the J end by 1 base, with 10 bases between. The CDR3 is 14 residues long. CDR1 and CDR2 (germline): MNHEY, SVGEGT. The CDR3 sequence is CASSSEGGNTEAFF. DNA for the CDR3: TGTGCCAGCAGTTCGGAGGGGGGGAACACTGAAGCTTTCTTT.

This clonotype was seen a few times. The chain links TRBV5-6 to TRBJ2-1; the match to TRBD1 covers 8 bases. Germline lookup yields CDR1 SGHDT and CDR2 YYEEEE. Trimming removed 4 bases from V and 8 bases from J; junction bases left unmatched: 11. The length of the CDR3 is 15 residues. In nucleotides, the CDR3 is TGTGCCAGCAGCACTGGTCTGGGGACAGGATATGAGCAGTTCTTC. Translating it yields CASSTGLGTGYEQFF.

The rearrangement links TRBV30 to TRBJ1-6; TRBD1 matches at 7 bases. This CDR3 region has 13 residues. Germline V gene lookup returns CDR1 GTSNPN and CDR2 SVGIG (reference sequence). J lost 11 bases, V lost 4 bases, and 8 bases had no gene match. This CDR3 reads CAWTPGTVAPLHF. Written as DNA, the CDR3 is TGTGCCTGGACCCCCGGGACAGTGGCACCCCTCCACTTT.

This clonotype was picked up many times. This chain's CDR3 is CASSQDVGLNEDTQYF. The CDR3 nucleotides are TGTGCCAGCAGCCAAGATGTGGGCTTGAACGAAGATACGCAGTATTTT. V is TRBV3-1 and J is TRBJ2-3; D not resolved. Trimming cost V 0 bases and J 5 bases, with 15 bases left between them. The CDR3 sequence is 16 residues long. The germline V gene encodes CDR1 LGHDT and CDR2 YNNKEL (reference sequence).

The chain combines TRBV15 with TRBJ2-3; a possible D gene is TRBD1 (6 bases). The length of the CDR3 is 16 residues. Germline V lookup: CDR1 LNHNV, CDR2 YYDKDF (reference sequence). The V end was cut by 5 bases, the J end by 2 bases, with 17 bases between. The CDR3 nucleotides are TGTGCCACCAGCGCTCCCGGTAGGGGGAACACAGATACGCAGTATTTT. Translating it yields CATSAPGRGNTDTQYF.

This clonotype came up many times. The chain employs TRBV19 and TRBJ2-1; D gene ambiguous. V lost 3 bases and J lost 6, with 9 bases in between. Germline V gene sequence: CDR1 LNHDA, CDR2 SQIVND (reference sequence). This CDR3 region has 13 residues. CDR3 protein: CASSIIISNEQFF. Here the CDR3 DNA reads TGTGCCAGTAGTATCATTATCTCCAATGAGCAGTTCTTC. The variable domain in full, completed from reference TRBV19 and TRBJ2-1, reads DGGITQSPKYLFRKEGQNVTLSCEQNLNHDAMYWYRQDPGQGLRLIYYSQIVNDFQKGDIAEGYSVSREKKESFPLTVTSAQKNPTAFYLCASSIIISNEQFFGPGTRLTVL.